One and the same sample provided the 15 T cell receptor beta chains below, sequenced in a study of T-cell memory formation after mild COVID-19. TCRdb used MiXCR to reprocess the 5' RACE reads, holding one entry per CDR3 protein. This table has roughly 300,000 distinct CDR3 sequences, approximately 8% appearing once. Sequencing used PBMCs or a T cell subset sorted from them (not recorded which). All receptors come from a man aged 18 to 29 who had mild COVID-19 (a few samples of this study predate the infection). Cell type and time point are not known.

This clonotype appeared a few times. V usage is TRBV23-1 and J usage is TRBJ2-3; possibly TRBD1 or TRBD2 for D (6 bases each). TRBV23-1 is noted as an ORF with a role that remains uncertain. The length of the CDR3 is 15 residues. V lost 3 bases, J lost 3 bases, and 13 bases lay in between. The DNA for the CDR3 is TGCGCCAGCAGTCAGCACGGGGGCGCGACAGATACGCAGTATTTT. Its translation: CASSQHGGATDTQYF.

This chain joins TRBV11-2 and TRBJ2-7, with D possibly TRBD1 on 5 matching bases. Trimming pared 5 bases from V and 4 bases from J, leaving 9 bases between. The germline CDR1 and CDR2 sequences are SGHAT and FQNNGV. This CDR3 is 12 amino acids long. In DNA, the CDR3 is TGTGCCAGCAGCACCAGGGTGTACGAGCAGTACTTC. Protein: CASSTRVYEQYF. Based on the CDR3 plus reference TRBV11-2 and TRBJ2-7, the full variable domain is EAGVAQSPRYKIIEKRQSVAFWCNPISGHATLYWYQQILGQGPKLLIQFQNNGVVDDSQLPKDRFSAERLKGVDSTLKIQPAKLEDSAVYLCASSTRVYEQYFGPGTRLTVT.

The sample holds many counts of this clonotype. The J gene is TRBJ1-2, the V gene TRBV5-1; the match to TRBD1 covers 7 bases. Germline CDR1 reads SGHRS; CDR2 reads YFSETQ. CDR3 length: 14 residues. J lost 4 bases, V lost 4 bases, and 7 bases had no gene match. For the CDR3, the DNA is TGCGCCAGCAGCCCAGACAGGGCTGCCTATGGCTACACCTTC. Translating it yields CASSPDRAAYGYTF.

This clonotype was seen only a few times. The CDR3 coding sequence is TGTGCCAGCGAGGGCGGGAACGACTACAATGAGCAGTTCTTC. Amino acid sequence: CASEGGNDYNEQFF. The chain uses TRBV7-9 and TRBJ2-1, with D possibly being TRBD2 (6 bases). In germline, CDR1 is SEHNR, CDR2 FQNEAQ (reference sequence). Trimming stripped 8 bases from V and 3 bases from J, with 14 bases between. The CDR3 is 14 residues long. The entire variable domain, with the rest obtained from reference TRBV7-9 and TRBJ2-1, is as follows: DTGVSQNPRHKITKRGQNVTFRCDPISEHNRLYWYRQTLGQGPEFLTYFQNEAQLEKSRLLSDRFSAERPKGSFSTLEIQRTEQGDSAMYLCASEGGNDYNEQFFGPGTRLTVL.

The rearrangement uses TRBV4-3 and TRBJ2-3; D possibly corresponds to TRBD2 (6 bases). The CDR3 length is 17 residues. Germline V gene data show CDR1 as LGHNA and CDR2 as YSLEER. The V end was cut by 0 bases, the J end by 0 bases, with 13 bases between. The chain's CDR3 is CASSQDLRGSSTDTQYF. The CDR3 region has the DNA TGCGCCAGCAGCCAAGATCTCCGGGGGAGTAGCACAGATACGCAGTATTTT.

There are a few counts of this clonotype. The V and J genes are TRBV25-1 and TRBJ1-1; possible D gene TRBD1, 6 bases. The CDR3 is 13 residues long. V dropped 3 bases and J dropped 8 bases, with 13 bases sitting between them. Per germline, CDR1 MGHDK and CDR2 SYGVNS. The CDR3 is CASSEGGRAEAFF. The DNA of the CDR3 is TGTGCCAGCAGTGAGGGGGGGCGGGCCGAAGCTTTCTTT.

This chain connects TRBV7-9 to TRBJ2-1, with 9 bases lining up with TRBD1. CDR1 SEHNR and CDR2 FQNEAQ come from the germline V gene (reference sequence). Trimming at V came to 5 bases and at J to 5 bases, leaving 10 bases not matched to a gene. The CDR3 sequence is 16 residues long. CDR3 region: CASSAPGTGKHNEQFF. The CDR3, as DNA: TGTGCCAGCAGCGCCCCCGGGACAGGGAAACACAATGAGCAGTTCTTC.

This clonotype came up a few times. The genes are TRBV4-3 and TRBJ1-3, with 10 bases that match TRBD1. V lost 5 bases and J lost 8; bases outside the gene matches: 9. CDR3 length: 15 residues. CDR1 is LGHNA, CDR2 YSLEER, per germline. DNA for the CDR3: TGCGCCAGCAGCTGGGGACAGGGGATGGGAGACACCATATATTTT. Translation: CASSWGQGMGDTIYF.

In its sample, this clonotype was seen many times. The rearrangement joins TRBV12-3 or TRBV12-4 to TRBJ1-1, with D unclear. This CDR3 region has 12 residues. Trimming left V 5 bases short and J 5 bases short, with 9 bases between. CDR3 DNA sequence: TGTGCCAGCAGTCTCGGTACGACTGAAGCTTTCTTT. Amino acid sequence: CASSLGTTEAFF.

This clonotype was seen a handful of times. The genes are TRBV9 and TRBJ2-3, with D possibly being TRBD1 (5 bases). The V end was cut by 1 base, the J end by 5 bases, with 14 bases between. CDR3 length: 15 amino acids. From germline, CDR1 is SGDLS and CDR2 YYNGEE. The CDR3 loop is CASSVPRDLEDTQYF. CDR3 sequence (DNA): TGTGCCAGCAGCGTACCCAGGGATCTCGAAGATACGCAGTATTTT.

The gene calls are TRBV7-2 and TRBJ2-7, with 7 bases matching TRBD2. CDR3 length: 15 residues. The germline CDR1 and CDR2 sequences are SGHTA and FQGNSA. Trimming cost V 4 bases and J 4 bases; bases outside gene matches: 10. CDR3 bases: TGTGCCAGCAGCTCTAGGACTAGACCCGATTACGAGCAGTACTTC. Residues: CASSSRTRPDYEQYF.

The V call is TRBV12-3 or TRBV12-4, the J call TRBJ1-2; D uncertain. This CDR3 is built from 13 residues. V shed 3 bases and J shed 1 base, with 6 bases lying between them. CDR3 bases: TGTGCCAGCAGTTTGGGCAGTAACTATGGCTACACCTTC. It is translated as CASSLGSNYGYTF.

This clonotype has only a few counts. The chain is built from TRBV20-1 and TRBJ2-7; 10 positions agree with TRBD1. CDR3 length equals 14 residues. Germline loops: CDR1 DFQATT, CDR2 SNEGSKA (reference sequence). With V trimmed by 6 bases and J by 2 bases, 7 bases remained unmatched. DNA for the CDR3: TGCAGTGCCTCCGGGACAGGGGCCGCCTACGAGCAGTACGTC. Translation: CSASGTGAAYEQYV.

This clonotype was detected only once. The chain joins TRBV3-1 to TRBJ1-1; D uncertain. The CDR3 spans 11 residues. Trimming cost V 3 bases and J 8 bases, with 7 bases left between them. Germline V gene lookup returns CDR1 LGHDT and CDR2 YNNKEL (reference sequence). CDR3 protein: CASSHAKEAFF. Written as DNA, the CDR3 is TGTGCCAGCAGCCATGCGAAAGAAGCTTTCTTT.

A few counts support this clonotype. J is TRBJ1-2 and V is TRBV3-1; 8 bases are shared with TRBD1. The V and J ends lost 4 bases and 8 bases, in that order; junction bases with no gene match: 12. This CDR3 contains 15 residues. The V gene's germline CDR1 is LGHDT and CDR2 YNNKEL (reference sequence). The CDR3: CASSPLLDRAAGYTF. The DNA of the CDR3 is TGTGCCAGCAGCCCTCTACTGGACAGGGCGGCGGGCTACACCTTC.